Presented here are 25 T cell receptor beta chains from one specimen sequenced in a study of cytomegalovirus exposure and HLA in healthy donors. Use of 60 Vbeta and 13 Jbeta primers characterized the PCR. The protocol was immunoSEQ multiplex PCR, while the TCRdb copy is restricted to in-frame clones and leaves out a portion. The top ten hold around 2.1% of the sample, which has over 100,000 clones, over 70% seen once. The sequenced material came from PBMCs. All receptors derive from a woman in her forties in good health and CMV-seropositive.

The V and J genes are TRBV29-1 and TRBJ1-2, with D hard to call. The germline V and J ends were trimmed by 3 bases and 6 bases, with 14 bases remaining between them. This CDR3 contains 13 residues. From germline, CDR1 is SQVTM and CDR2 ANQGSEA. This chain's CDR3 is CSVEPRLHDGYTF. In DNA, the CDR3 is TGCAGCGTTGAGCCCAGGCTTCACGATGGCTACACCTTC. The full variable domain, rest sourced from reference TRBV29-1 and TRBJ1-2, is SAVISQKPSRDICQRGTSLTIQCQVDSQVTMMFWYRQQPGQSLTLIATANQGSEATYESGFVIDKFPISRPNLTFSTLTVSNMSPEDSSIYLCSVEPRLHDGYTFGSGTRLTVV.

The chain has TRBV5-4 and TRBJ2-5; D possibly corresponds to TRBD2 (5 bases). The J call is uncertain, as TRBJ2-7 better fits the DNA end. The CDR3 spans 13 residues. The V gene's germline CDR1 is SGHNT and CDR2 YYREEE (reference sequence). Here the CDR3 DNA reads TGTGCCAGCAGCTTCGGGGTCGCCTACGAGCAGTACTTC. As protein: CASSFGVAYEQYF.

The rearrangement uses TRBV28 and TRBJ1-3; D is uncertain. The CDR3 contains 16 residues. The V gene lost 6 bases and the J gene lost 0 bases, with 15 bases spanning the gap. Germline V CDR1 and CDR2: MDHEN, SYDVKM. The chain's CDR3 is CASRTDGWSSGNTIYF. The DNA of the CDR3 is TGTGCCAGCAGGACCGACGGCTGGAGCTCTGGAAACACCATATATTTT.

This chain links TRBV9 with TRBJ1-2, with TRBD1 as a possible D gene (6 bases). This CDR3 is built from 16 residues. With 2 bases removed from V and 4 bases from J, the gap between germline ends came to 18 bases. Germline V lookup: CDR1 SGDLS, CDR2 YYNGEE. The CDR3 bases are TGTGCCAGCAGCGTGGAAAGGACAGCCTATCCCTATGGCTACACCTTC. Residues: CASSVERTAYPYGYTF.

The V call is TRBV2, the J call TRBJ1-1; 7 bases align to TRBD1. Germline V CDR1 and CDR2: SNHLY, FYNNEI. V was pared by 6 bases and J by 7 bases, with 8 bases of the junction left unmatched. CDR3 length: 13 amino acids. This chain's CDR3 is CASRGQTKNEAFF. The CDR3 DNA sequence: TGTGCCAGCAGGGGACAGACCAAAAATGAAGCTTTCTTT.

The CDR3 region is CASSERKKLFF. CDR3 coding DNA: TGTGCCAGCAGTGAGAGGAAAAAACTGTTTTTT. V and J are TRBV6-5 and TRBJ1-4; D not certain. The CDR3 covers 11 residues. V lost 5 bases to trimming and J lost 9 bases, with 7 bases between them. CDR1 and CDR2 from the germline V gene are MNHEY and SVGAGI.

This chain connects TRBV2 to TRBJ1-1, with D perhaps matching TRBD1 (5 bases). There are 14 residues in the CDR3. V dropped 4 bases and J dropped 6 bases, with 15 bases sitting between them. CDR1 SNHLY and CDR2 FYNNEI come from the germline V gene. Written as DNA, the CDR3 is TGTGCCAGCAGTGGGCTAACGGGGGGACCTGAAGCTTTCTTT. This gives the protein CASSGLTGGPEAFF.

The chain carries TRBV7-9 and TRBJ2-7; 14 positions agree with TRBD2. Germline V lookup: CDR1 SEHNR, CDR2 FQNEAQ (reference sequence). This CDR3 comprises 15 residues. The junction had 2 bases not matched to a gene; V was cut back by 5 bases and J by 2 bases. CDR3 sequence reads: CASSQGLAGAYEQYF. The CDR3, as DNA: TGTGCCAGCAGCCAGGGACTAGCGGGAGCCTACGAGCAGTACTTC.

This clone has only one observation. This chain joins TRBV5-1 and TRBJ1-3; tentative D call: TRBD1 (6 bases). This CDR3 is 16 amino acids long. The V end lost 3 bases, the J end lost 0 bases, and 13 bases lay between the germline ends. CDR1 and CDR2 from the germline V gene are SGHRS and YFSETQ. CDR3 sequence: CASSSSGGLSGNTIYF. DNA for the CDR3: TGCGCCAGCAGCTCCTCGGGGGGGCTCTCTGGAAACACCATATATTTT. Full variable domain (missing parts from reference TRBV5-1 and TRBJ1-3): KAGVTQTPRYLIKTRGQQVTLSCSPISGHRSVSWYQQTPGQGLQFLFEYFSETQRNKGNFPGRFSGRQFSNSRSEMNVSTLELGDSALYLCASSSSGGLSGNTIYFGEGSWLTVV.

V and J are TRBV28 and TRBJ2-7; D gene ambiguous. CDR3 length: 14 residues. CDR1 and CDR2 (germline): MDHEN, SYDVKM. Deletions cut 3 bases from V and 1 base from J, with 10 bases between. The CDR3 is CASSLARPSYEQYF. In nucleotides, the CDR3 is TGTGCCAGCAGTTTGGCCAGGCCATCCTACGAGCAGTACTTC.

This clone was recorded a few times. The chain has TRBV6-6 and TRBJ2-2, with a weak D call TRBD2 (6 bases). The CDR3 sequence is 13 residues long. Germline-derived CDR1 and CDR2 are MNHNY and SVGAGI (reference sequence). The V end was cut by 6 bases, the J end by 2 bases, with 7 bases between. This CDR3 is CASRGGNTGELFF. In DNA form, the CDR3 reads TGTGCCAGCAGGGGGGGAAACACCGGGGAGCTGTTTTTT.

The chain has TRBV7-2 and TRBJ2-2; 10 bases are shared with TRBD1. The V gene end was trimmed by 5 bases and the J gene end by 4 bases; junction bases not matched to a gene: 4. CDR1 and CDR2 from the germline V gene are SGHTA and FQGNSA. The CDR3 sequence is 15 residues long. Written as DNA, the CDR3 is TGTGCCAGCAGCCCCCGGGACAGGGGCACCGGGGAGCTGTTTTTT. Translating gives CASSPRDRGTGELFF.

The chain is built from TRBV5-1 and TRBJ2-5; D is ambiguous. The J call may be wrong; the DNA end is better matched by TRBJ2-7. Germline V lookup: CDR1 SGHRS, CDR2 YFSETQ. The CDR3 loop spans 13 amino acids. The CDR3 DNA sequence: TGCGCCAGCAGCTTGGGGGCCCCAAACGAGCAGTACTTC. Amino acids: CASSLGAPNEQYF.

CDR3 region: CASSIGDINEKLFF. The DNA of the CDR3 is TGTGCCAGTAGTATCGGCGACATCAATGAAAAACTGTTTTTT. This chain connects TRBV19 to TRBJ1-4; D remains ambiguous. The germline gives CDR1 LNHDA, CDR2 SQIVND (reference sequence). The CDR3 sequence is 14 residues long. The V gene lost 3 bases and the J gene lost 5 bases, with 10 bases spanning the gap.

The chain combines TRBV19 with TRBJ1-1; 7 bases are shared with TRBD1. Germline loops: CDR1 LNHDA, CDR2 SQIVND (reference sequence). With 7 bases clipped from V and 6 bases from J, the junction kept 14 bases outside the gene matches. This CDR3 is 15 amino acids long. CDR3 DNA: TGTGCCAGTAAACCTAACAGCCAGGGGGAGGCTGAAGCTTTCTTT. Amino acids: CASKPNSQGEAEAFF.

The genes are TRBV4-2 and TRBJ2-1; D is possibly TRBD1 (6 bases). Looked up from germline, CDR1 is LGHNA and CDR2 is YNFKEQ. The CDR3 is made up of 14 amino acids. V was trimmed by 0 bases and J by 7 bases, leaving 10 bases between them. CDR3 residues: CASSQDPDRNEQFF. The CDR3 DNA sequence: TGTGCCAGCAGCCAAGACCCGGACAGAAATGAGCAGTTCTTC.

The CDR3 loop is CASSQTQLYTF. CDR3 bases: TGTGCCAGCAGTCAAACACAACTATACACCTTC. The chain recombines TRBV28 with TRBJ1-2; D gene unclear. CDR1 MDHEN and CDR2 SYDVKM come from the germline V gene. V was clipped by 5 bases and J by 11 bases, with 12 bases between them. This CDR3 spans 11 amino acids.

The chain combines TRBV4-3 with TRBJ2-1; 12 positions match TRBD2. Germline CDR1 is LGHNA and CDR2 is YSLEER. The CDR3 loop spans 17 amino acids. The V gene end was trimmed by 0 bases and the J gene end by 7 bases; junction bases not matched to a gene: 7. The CDR3 is CASSQEKGLAGKNEQFF. The CDR3 nucleotides are TGCGCCAGCAGCCAAGAGAAAGGACTAGCGGGGAAGAATGAGCAGTTCTTC.

The J gene is TRBJ2-2, the V gene TRBV2; 11 bases are shared with TRBD1. Germline CDR1 reads SNHLY; CDR2 reads FYNNEI. This CDR3 is built from 15 residues. Unmatched junction bases numbered 4, after V lost 10 bases and J lost 0 bases. CDR3 amino acids: CATQGQGANTGELFF. The DNA for the CDR3 is TGTGCCACCCAGGGACAGGGGGCGAACACCGGGGAGCTGTTTTTT.

This clone showed up just once. V is TRBV18 and J is TRBJ2-3; TRBD2 aligns across 10 bases. The V segment lost 2 bases and the J segment 5 bases; nucleotides outside the gene matches: 13. Germline CDR1 reads KGHSH; CDR2 reads LQKENI. The CDR3 runs 18 residues. This chain's CDR3 is CASSPILAGAGLGDTQYF. CDR3 in DNA: TGTGCCAGCTCACCAATCCTAGCGGGAGCCGGGTTGGGAGATACGCAGTATTTT.

The chain is built from TRBV5-4 and TRBJ2-7; 8 bases are a match to TRBD1. Germline V gene sequence: CDR1 SGHNT, CDR2 YYREEE (reference sequence). This CDR3 is built from 12 residues. J gave up 6 bases and V 3 bases, and 2 bases lay outside the gene matches. CDR3: CASSWTGTEQYF. The CDR3 bases are TGTGCCAGCAGCTGGACAGGGACCGAGCAGTACTTC.

This clone was detected only a few times. This chain's CDR3 is CASSPGTSQETQYF. The DNA for the CDR3 is TGCGCCAGCAGCCCCGGGACTAGCCAAGAGACCCAGTACTTC. This chain joins TRBV5-1 and TRBJ2-5; the match to TRBD2 covers 8 bases. The CDR3 sequence is 14 residues long. Looked up from germline, CDR1 is SGHRS and CDR2 is YFSETQ. The trim removed 4 bases at V and 1 base at J, leaving 3 bases unmatched.

The chain couples TRBV28 to TRBJ2-1; TRBD2 aligns across 7 bases. V shed 5 bases, J shed 3 bases, and the junction held 7 bases outside the gene matches. CDR3 size: 15 residues. Per the germline V gene, CDR1 is MDHEN and CDR2 is SYDVKM. DNA for the CDR3: TGTGCCAGCAGTCCCTCAGCGGGATACTACAATGAGCAGTTCTTC. Amino acids: CASSPSAGYYNEQFF. The full variable domain, rest sourced from reference TRBV28 and TRBJ2-1, is DVKVTQSSRYLVKRTGEKVFLECVQDMDHENMFWYRQDPGLGLRLIYFSYDVKMKEKGDIPEGYSVSREKKERFSLILESASTNQTSMYLCASSPSAGYYNEQFFGPGTRLTVL.

This clone was observed a single time. The chain recombines TRBV7-2 with TRBJ2-5; the match to TRBD1 covers 7 bases. TRBJ2-7 explains the end of the DNA better; the J call may be wrong. CDR3 length: 15 residues. The germline gives CDR1 SGHTA, CDR2 FQGNSA. The CDR3 coding sequence is TGTGCCAGCAGCTCCACCTCGACAGGGAAATACGAGCAGTACTTC. This gives the protein CASSSTSTGKYEQYF.

The chain links TRBV19 to TRBJ2-1, with 9 bases matching TRBD2. CDR1 and CDR2 from the germline V gene are LNHDA and SQIVND (reference sequence). The CDR3 is made up of 16 amino acids. V gave up 3 bases and J gave up 7 bases; unmatched junction bases: 10. The CDR3 is CASSISSSGMWNEQFF. CDR3 DNA: TGTGCCAGTAGTATCTCGTCTAGCGGGATGTGGAATGAGCAGTTCTTC.